This T cell receptor beta chain was identified in a study of identical twins. Study-level results: It was cross-sectional statistical analysis, not following the same donors, that the conclusions relied on. There was an excess of low generation probability in the out-of-frame alpha sequences that twins shared.

The V gene lost 5 bases and the J gene lost 7 bases, with 16 bases spanning the gap. The CDR3 contains 14 residues. Per germline, CDR1 LNHNV and CDR2 YYDKDF (reference sequence). TCRdb recomputed calls from the 5' RACE reads with MiXCR, one row per CDR3 protein. Of 400,000 to 650,000 distinct CDR3 sequences listed, about 20% are singletons. Comment on this clonotype: The antigen remains undetermined.

This sample was also put to use in a study of T cells expressing NK-cell markers. As that report states: Among eight sequenced donors, seven carried HCMV seropositivity while one was seronegative. Dominant NKG2C+ clonotypes made up roughly 1.0-7.0% of CD8+ T cells in roughly 6 donors.

The V and J genes are TRBV15 and TRBJ2-3; TRBD2 is a possible D gene (6 bases). The specimen sequenced was CD4+ T cells sorted from blood. This receptor was identified in a woman between 18 and 30 years old in good health. CDR3 sequence reads: CATSSPKRGYTQYF. In DNA form, the CDR3 reads TGTGCCACCAGCTCCCCAAAACGGGGGTATACGCAGTATTTT.